The source of this TCR beta chain is a study of OX40 agonist ivuxolimab in advanced cancers. Study outcomes and limitations: Among T cells, CD8+ cells averaged more expanded clones than CD4+ cells. Those patients achieving a partial response at 0.1-3.0 mg/kg showed among the lowest clonal expansion.

Blood sampling took place at baseline, cycle 4 day 1, and cycle 7 day 1. Assay: immunoSEQ multiplex PCR; the TCRdb copy retains only in-frame clones and omits some. The sample records about 100,000 clones, approximately 89% being singletons. A note on this clone: Its specificity is unknown.

Trimming left V 0 bases short and J 6 bases short, with 12 bases between. In germline, CDR1 is SGHDN, CDR2 FVKESK. This CDR3 is 15 amino acids long. Sequencing was performed on CD4+ or CD8+ T cells sorted from blood, taken in a trial of the OX40 agonist ivuxolimab. The chain links TRBV14 to TRBJ1-5, with D possibly matching TRBD1 (5 bases). The receptor comes from an adult with an advanced solid tumor such as melanoma, head and neck, liver or kidney cancer. Here the CDR3 reads CASSQDRDFGQPQHF. DNA of the CDR3: TGTGCCAGCAGCCAAGACAGGGACTTCGGTCAGCCCCAGCATTTT.